Below are 25 T cell receptor beta chains sequenced from a single sample in a study of CD8 T cells in Susac syndrome. About 0.45 to 1 ug RNA was reverse transcribed with random hexamers. Via MiXCR, TCRdb re-called the immunoSEQ multiplex PCR reads, giving one row per CDR3 protein. This sample has some 100,000 distinct CDR3 sequences, with 85% to 95% found just once. Sequencing used CD8+ T cells from PBMCs. The receptors were gathered from a human donor in good health.

The genes are TRBV5-1 and TRBJ1-2; TRBD1 is a possible D gene (6 bases). The germline CDR1 and CDR2 sequences are SGHRS and YFSETQ. The V and J ends lost 3 bases and 6 bases respectively, with 15 bases between them. The CDR3 sequence is 14 residues long. The CDR3 protein is CASSWNSGVDGYTF. In DNA, the CDR3 is TGCGCCAGCAGCTGGAACTCAGGGGTAGATGGCTACACCTTC.

The rearrangement joins TRBV12-3 or TRBV12-4 to TRBJ1-5; D possibly corresponds to TRBD1 (6 bases). Trimming left V 3 bases short and J 6 bases short, with 12 bases between. CDR3 length: 14 residues. The CDR3 sequence: CASSLRGTGQPQHF. In DNA form, the CDR3 reads TGTGCCAGCAGTTTGAGGGGGACTGGTCAGCCCCAGCATTTT.

This clonotype showed up just a few times. The chain is built from TRBV29-1 and TRBJ2-2, with 7 bases identical to TRBD1. The CDR3 has 14 amino acids. Per the germline V gene, CDR1 is SQVTM and CDR2 is ANQGSEA. V trimming: 6 bases; J trimming: 5 bases; junction bases outside the gene matches: 9. The CDR3 region has the DNA TGCAGCGTCCAGCGACAGGGTGGGACCGGGGAGCTGTTTTTT. Amino acids: CSVQRQGGTGELFF.

The genes are TRBV4-3 and TRBJ2-3; TRBD2 is a possible D gene (6 bases). The V end was cut by 0 bases, the J end by 4 bases, with 20 bases between. The germline V gene encodes CDR1 LGHNA and CDR2 YSLEER. The length of the CDR3 is 18 residues. The DNA of the CDR3 is TGCGCCAGCAGCCAAGAGCGTTTCAAGCCCGGAGGGGCAGATACGCAGTATTTT. This encodes CASSQERFKPGGADTQYF.

This clonotype occurred once. The chain has TRBV19 and TRBJ1-2, with 10 nucleotides matching TRBD1. The V gene end was trimmed by 10 bases and the J gene end by 7 bases; junction bases not matched to a gene: 9. Germline CDR1 reads LNHDA; CDR2 reads SQIVND (reference sequence). The CDR3 covers 13 residues. The CDR3 nucleotides are TGTGCCACCTCTACGACAGGGGGCGTTGGCTACACCTTC. Protein sequence: CATSTTGGVGYTF.

DNA of the CDR3: TGTGCCAGCAGTGATTGGGGGGGGCTGATGGGCTATGGCTACACCTTC. It translates to CASSDWGGLMGYGYTF. V is TRBV25-1 and J is TRBJ1-2; D may be TRBD1 (6 bases). CDR3 length equals 16 residues. The germline CDR1 and CDR2 sequences are MGHDK and SYGVNS. Trimming took off 3 bases at V and 4 bases at J, with 18 bases between the two ends.

V is TRBV3-1 and J is TRBJ2-7; TRBD1 matches 8 bases. Unmatched junction bases numbered 9, after V lost 5 bases and J lost 3 bases. The germline CDR1 and CDR2 sequences are LGHDT and YNNKEL (reference sequence). The CDR3 sequence is 15 residues long. CDR3 region: CASSLGATGVYEQYF. Here the CDR3 DNA reads TGTGCCAGCAGCTTAGGAGCGACAGGGGTCTACGAGCAGTACTTC.

V and J are TRBV30 and TRBJ1-2, with TRBD1 as a possible D gene (5 bases). Looked up from germline, CDR1 is GTSNPN and CDR2 is SVGIG (reference sequence). The CDR3 is 12 amino acids. V lost 1 base, J lost 5 bases, and 8 bases lay in between. The CDR3 sequence: CAWSGDLYGYTF. In DNA form, the CDR3 reads TGTGCCTGGAGTGGGGACTTATATGGCTACACCTTC.

This sequence joins TRBV19 and TRBJ1-5, with 8 bases matching TRBD1. The V gene end was trimmed by 1 base and the J gene end by 3 bases; junction bases not matched to a gene: 5. In germline, CDR1 is LNHDA, CDR2 SQIVND (reference sequence). CDR3 length equals 16 residues. The CDR3 DNA follows: TGTGCCAGTAGTATAGTTGAGGACAGGGACAATCAGCCCCAGCATTTT. Translating it yields CASSIVEDRDNQPQHF.

The chain uses TRBV6-1 and TRBJ2-7, with D tentatively TRBD1 (6 bases). From germline, CDR1 is MNHNS and CDR2 SASEGT. The CDR3 is made up of 15 amino acids. V dropped 4 bases and J dropped 0 bases, with 13 bases sitting between them. In nucleotides, the CDR3 is TGTGCCAGCAGTGTGGTCAGGGGATCCTCCTACGAGCAGTACTTC. It encodes CASSVVRGSSYEQYF.

The chain recombines TRBV6-5 with TRBJ1-6; D is possibly TRBD1 (5 bases). Germline V lookup: CDR1 MNHEY, CDR2 SVGAGI. The CDR3 sequence is 13 residues long. Trimming shortened V by 7 bases and J by 8 bases, and 12 bases separated the two germline ends. CDR3 loop: CASTEAGYSPLHF. The CDR3 DNA is TGTGCCAGCACGGAAGCAGGGTATTCACCCCTCCACTTT.

The chain has TRBV5-1 and TRBJ2-7; 12 bases are shared with TRBD1. J lost 0 bases, V lost 0 bases, and 10 bases had no gene match. The V gene's germline CDR1 is SGHRS and CDR2 YFSETQ. CDR3 length: 19 residues. Here the CDR3 DNA reads TGCGCCAGCAGCTTGGAGGGACAGGGGGCATTTGGGACCTCCTACGAGCAGTACTTC. Translated, it gives CASSLEGQGAFGTSYEQYF. Full variable domain (remainder filled in from reference TRBV5-1 and TRBJ2-7): KAGVTQTPRYLIKTRGQQVTLSCSPISGHRSVSWYQQTPGQGLQFLFEYFSETQRNKGNFPGRFSGRQFSNSRSEMNVSTLELGDSALYLCASSLEGQGAFGTSYEQYFGPGTRLTVT.

The genes are TRBV19 and TRBJ1-1, with TRBD1 matching 7 bases. The CDR3 consists of 14 residues. Losses at the gene ends were 3 bases for V and 0 bases for J; bases not matched to a gene: 1. CDR1 LNHDA and CDR2 SQIVND come from the germline V gene (reference sequence). CDR3 in amino acids: CASSIRGMNTEAFF. DNA of the CDR3: TGTGCCAGTAGTATCAGGGGGATGAACACTGAAGCTTTCTTT.

The J gene is TRBJ2-1, the V gene TRBV11-2; TRBD2 agrees at 8 bases. The germline V gene encodes CDR1 SGHAT and CDR2 FQNNGV. V dropped 5 bases and J dropped 0; count of bases not matched to a gene: 6. This CDR3 contains 16 residues. The chain's CDR3 is CASSPNGGASYNEQFF. Written as DNA, the CDR3 is TGTGCCAGCAGCCCGAACGGGGGGGCCTCCTACAATGAGCAGTTCTTC.

V gene TRBV30 combines with J gene TRBJ2-5, with D possibly called TRBD1 or TRBD2 (5 bases each). V was clipped by 3 bases and J by 1 base, with 9 bases between them. The germline gives CDR1 GTSNPN, CDR2 SVGIG (reference sequence). The CDR3 has 13 amino acids. The CDR3 coding sequence is TGTGCCTGGAGGGGGACGGGCCAAGAGACCCAGTACTTC. Encoded protein: CAWRGTGQETQYF. The whole variable domain, remainder taken from reference TRBV30 and TRBJ2-5, is SQTIHQWPATLVQPVGSPLSLECTVEGTSNPNLYWYRQAAGRGLQLLFYSVGIGQISSEVPQNLSASRPQDRQFILSSKKLLLSDSGFYLCAWRGTGQETQYFGPGTRLLVL.

The CDR3 sequence is CAISEGTPIRLGPPEAFF. The CDR3 bases are TGTGCCATCAGTGAGGGGACACCCATTCGACTGGGACCTCCTGAAGCTTTCTTT. The rearrangement links TRBV10-3 to TRBJ1-1, with D tentatively TRBD1 (6 bases). Trimming stripped 2 bases from V and 6 bases from J, with 25 bases between. The CDR3 length is 18 residues. Germline values: CDR1 ENHRY, CDR2 SYGVKD.

This chain uses TRBV10-3 with TRBJ1-5; the match to TRBD1 covers 8 bases. This CDR3 spans 16 amino acids. Trimming took 0 bases from V and 6 from J; bases not matched to a gene: 7. The germline V gene encodes CDR1 ENHRY and CDR2 SYGVKD. In nucleotides, the CDR3 is TGTGCCATCAGTGAGTCGAATAGCAGGGGGCTTCAGCCCCAGCATTTT. Amino acids: CAISESNSRGLQPQHF.

The chain is built from TRBV30 and TRBJ1-5; the D gene is possibly TRBD1 (6 bases). The germline CDR1 and CDR2 sequences are GTSNPN and SVGIG (reference sequence). The V end was cut by 5 bases, the J end by 3 bases, with 11 bases between. The CDR3 is 13 amino acids. The DNA for the CDR3 is TGTGCCTGGGCACAGGGTCACAATCAGCCCCAGCATTTT. Translating gives CAWAQGHNQPQHF.

This chain uses TRBV20-1 with TRBJ2-7; tentative D call: TRBD1 (6 bases). Germline assignment: CDR1 DFQATT and CDR2 SNEGSKA (reference sequence). V was pared by 6 bases and J by 1 base, with 10 bases between. This CDR3 has 12 amino acids. In DNA, the CDR3 is TGCAGTGCAGGGACACCGTCCTACGAGCAGTACTTC. It yields the protein CSAGTPSYEQYF.

This chain links TRBV9 with TRBJ2-7; no reliable D call. V dropped 0 bases and J dropped 2 bases, with 12 bases sitting between them. The germline gives CDR1 SGDLS, CDR2 YYNGEE. This CDR3 region has 15 residues. DNA of the CDR3: TGTGCCAGCAGCGTAGGTGGTGGTCTTCCCTACGAGCAGTACTTC. Protein: CASSVGGGLPYEQYF.

J is TRBJ1-2 and V is TRBV7-2, with D hard to call. Trimming left V 5 bases short and J 2 bases short, with 6 bases between. CDR1 and CDR2 (germline): SGHTA, FQGNSA. The CDR3 spans 12 residues. For the CDR3, the DNA is TGTGCCAGCAGCGTAGAGAACTATGGCTACACCTTC. Its protein product is CASSVENYGYTF.

The chain employs TRBV7-2 and TRBJ1-2; no definite D call. CDR1 and CDR2 (germline): SGHTA, FQGNSA. Trimming removed 3 bases from V and 2 bases from J, with 4 bases in between. The CDR3 contains 12 residues. The CDR3 protein is CASSLTNYGYTF. In DNA, the CDR3 is TGTGCCAGCAGCTTGACCAACTATGGCTACACCTTC.

The rearrangement joins TRBV30 to TRBJ1-4; D is perhaps TRBD1 (6 bases). With 1 base removed from V and 4 bases from J, the gap between germline ends came to 10 bases. The CDR3 has 14 amino acids. Per germline, CDR1 GTSNPN and CDR2 SVGIG (reference sequence). The chain's CDR3 is CAWSAGQHNEKLFF. CDR3 coding DNA: TGTGCCTGGAGTGCCGGACAGCATAATGAAAAACTGTTTTTT.

This clonotype came up once. At one end, the junction sequence differs from germline, possibly due to a read error. CDR3 nucleotide sequence: TGTGCCAGCAGTTACTCGACCGGGACCAGGATCTTC. Amino acids: CASSYSTGTRIF. This chain links TRBV6-2 or TRBV6-3 with TRBJ2-1, with D perhaps TRBD1 or TRBD2 (5 bases each). Per germline, CDR1 MNHEY and CDR2 SVGEGT. CDR3 length: 12 amino acids.

The chain couples TRBV20-1 to TRBJ2-7, with D perhaps matching TRBD1 (5 bases). The CDR3 runs 12 residues. V was trimmed by 4 bases and J by 3 bases, leaving 10 bases between them. CDR1 and CDR2 (germline): DFQATT, SNEGSKA (reference sequence). The CDR3 nucleotides are TGCAGTGCTACAGCCAGGGACTACGAGCAGTACTTC. Amino acid sequence: CSATARDYEQYF.